The 29 T cell receptor beta chains below all came from one sample that was sequenced in a study of blood T cell repertoires in COVID-19. The method was immunoSEQ multiplex PCR; TCRdb's version includes in-frame clones alone and lacks a portion of them. The sample holds roughly 250,000 clones, roughly four fifths seen once. Material: peripheral blood. All receptors derive from a woman of 80 years or more with acute or convalescent COVID-19.

The chain has TRBV6-5 and TRBJ1-1, with 8 bases aligning to TRBD1. This CDR3 is 15 amino acids long. Germline trimming cut 6 bases from V and 7 bases from J; bases unmatched to any gene: 13. Germline loops: CDR1 MNHEY, CDR2 SVGAGI. CDR3 in amino acids: CASRSNSGGGFEAFF. The CDR3 nucleotides are TGTGCCAGCAGGAGCAATTCAGGGGGCGGCTTTGAAGCTTTCTTT.

This chain joins TRBV27 and TRBJ2-7; a possible D gene is TRBD1 (6 bases). The CDR3 is 14 residues long. Trimming stripped 6 bases from V and 0 bases from J, with 12 bases between. The V gene's germline CDR1 is MNHEY and CDR2 SMNVEV (reference sequence). The CDR3 is CASRPGHFSYEQYF. The CDR3 nucleotides read TGTGCCAGCAGACCGGGACACTTCTCCTACGAGCAGTACTTC.

This clone has only a few counts. V and J are TRBV6-5 and TRBJ1-6; the D gene is possibly TRBD1 (6 bases). The germline gives CDR1 MNHEY, CDR2 SVGAGI. The CDR3 extends over 16 amino acids. Trimming took 2 bases from V and 7 from J, leaving 15 bases between them. This CDR3 reads CASSYQGLRANSPLHF. CDR3 nucleotide sequence: TGTGCCAGCAGTTACCAGGGGTTGAGAGCGAATTCACCCCTCCACTTT.

The chain recombines TRBV6-5 with TRBJ2-7, with a possible D match to TRBD2 (5 bases). Germline V lookup: CDR1 MNHEY, CDR2 SVGAGI. This CDR3 is built from 13 residues. V lost 2 bases and J lost 3, with 8 bases in between. The CDR3 protein is CASSYASGYEQYF. In nucleotides, the CDR3 is TGTGCCAGCAGTTACGCAAGCGGCTACGAGCAGTACTTC.

In this sample, this clone turned up once. This chain uses TRBV6-5 with TRBJ1-1; 8 nucleotides agree with TRBD1. The junction had 12 bases not matched to a gene; V was cut back by 5 bases and J by 10 bases. Germline-derived CDR1 and CDR2 are MNHEY and SVGAGI. The length of the CDR3 is 14 residues. The CDR3 DNA is TGTGCCAGCAGTCAGACTGGACAGGGTGGACGAGCTTTCTTT. Translation: CASSQTGQGGRAFF.

The chain has TRBV28 and TRBJ2-7, with TRBD1 as a possible D gene (5 bases). Looked up from germline, CDR1 is MDHEN and CDR2 is SYDVKM. This CDR3 has 12 amino acids. CDR3 amino acids: CVCGAVSYEQYF. As DNA, the CDR3 is TGTGTATGTGGGGCCGTCTCCTACGAGCAGTACTTC.

The V call is TRBV3-1 (or the pseudogene TRBV3-2), the J call TRBJ2-5; TRBD2 might be the D (6 bases). CDR1 and CDR2 (germline): LGHDT, YNNKEL (reference sequence). The CDR3 is made up of 16 amino acids. The germline V and J ends were trimmed by 1 base and 9 bases, with 21 bases remaining between them. In nucleotides, the CDR3 is TGTGCCAGCAGCCAAGGAACCTTAGGCGCTTCGGGGGCCCAGTACTTC. Translation: CASSQGTLGASGAQYF.

The chain combines TRBV6-2 or TRBV6-3 with TRBJ2-7; D is ambiguous. Germline assignment: CDR1 MNHEY and CDR2 SVGEGT. Trimming stripped 0 bases from V and 4 bases from J, with 7 bases between. The CDR3 contains 13 residues. CDR3 region: CASSYSKRYEQYF. CDR3 DNA sequence: TGTGCCAGCAGTTACTCGAAACGGTACGAGCAGTACTTC.

CDR3 in amino acids: CASSLDRGTDEQYF. CDR3 bases: TGTGCCAGCTCACTTGATAGGGGGACAGACGAGCAGTACTTC. The rearrangement uses TRBV18 and TRBJ2-7, with 7 bases that match TRBD1. With 4 bases clipped from V and 5 bases from J, the junction kept 8 bases outside the gene matches. CDR1 is KGHSH and CDR2 is LQKENI in the germline V gene. This CDR3 region has 14 residues. The whole variable domain, remainder taken from reference TRBV18 and TRBJ2-7, is NAGVMQNPRHLVRRRGQEARLRCSPMKGHSHVYWYRQLPEEGLKFMVYLQKENIIDESGMPKERFSAEFPKEGPSILRIQQVVRGDSAAYFCASSLDRGTDEQYFGPGTRLTVT.

The chain recombines TRBV11-2 with TRBJ2-3, with 12 bases fitting TRBD2. This CDR3 is 16 amino acids long. CDR1 is SGHAT and CDR2 is FQNNGV in the germline V gene. J lost 2 bases, V lost 5 bases, and 5 bases had no gene match. CDR3 sequence: CASSPGLAGPTDTQYF. The CDR3, as DNA: TGTGCCAGCAGCCCCGGACTAGCGGGACCCACAGATACGCAGTATTTT.

The V and J genes are TRBV5-6 and TRBJ2-5, with 7 nucleotides matching TRBD1. Germline CDR1 and CDR2: SGHDT and YYEEEE. Trimming cost V 4 bases and J 5 bases; bases outside gene matches: 17. There are 17 residues in the CDR3. CDR3 nucleotide sequence: TGTGCCAGCAGCCGGACAGGATCCAAGGTTAGGTGGGAGACCCAGTACTTC. It specifies CASSRTGSKVRWETQYF.

This clone has only one observation. V gene TRBV7-9 combines with J gene TRBJ1-4; D unclear. Germline assignment: CDR1 SEHNR and CDR2 FQNEAQ (reference sequence). The CDR3 is 13 amino acids. The ends were cut back, 1 base at V and 11 bases at J, with 11 bases in the middle. The DNA of the CDR3 is TGTGCCAGCAGCTTAGACCGGGGAGGGAAACTGTTTTTT. Translating gives CASSLDRGGKLFF.

The chain recombines TRBV25-1 with TRBJ2-7; 10 bases match TRBD2. CDR1 is MGHDK and CDR2 is SYGVNS in the germline V gene. The V and J ends lost 5 bases and 3 bases, in that order; junction bases with no gene match: 7. CDR3 length: 15 residues. CDR3 nucleotide sequence: TGTGCCAGCAGTCCAGCGGGGGGGGGCAGCTACGAGCAGTACTTC. Translation gives CASSPAGGGSYEQYF.

This chain connects TRBV25-1 to TRBJ2-1; unclear D gene. Trimming took off 1 base at V and 5 bases at J, with 9 bases between the two ends. The CDR3 is 14 amino acids. Germline lookup yields CDR1 MGHDK and CDR2 SYGVNS. CDR3 coding DNA: TGTGCCAGCAGTGAATGGTCAGGCGACAATGAGCAGTTCTTC. It codes for CASSEWSGDNEQFF. Drawing the rest from reference TRBV25-1 and TRBJ2-1, the complete variable domain is EADIYQTPRYLVIGTGKKITLECSQTMGHDKMYWYQQDPGMELHLIHYSYGVNSTEKGDLSSESTVSRIRTEHFPLTLESARPSHTSQYLCASSEWSGDNEQFFGPGTRLTVL.

This sequence joins TRBV4-1 and TRBJ1-5; no firm D call. Germline V gives CDR1 MGHRA, CDR2 YSYEKL. The ends were cut back, 0 bases at V and 0 bases at J, with 6 bases in the middle. CDR3 size: 15 residues. The CDR3 protein is CASSQDPHSNQPQHF. The CDR3 coding sequence is TGCGCCAGCAGCCAAGATCCCCATAGCAATCAGCCCCAGCATTTT.

The V and J genes are TRBV3-1 (or the pseudogene TRBV3-2) and TRBJ1-3, with D perhaps TRBD1 (6 bases). CDR3 size: 14 residues. The germline gives CDR1 LGHDT, CDR2 YNNKEL (reference sequence). Trimming shortened V by 3 bases and J by 1 base, and 7 bases separated the two germline ends. DNA of the CDR3: TGTGCCAGCAGCCAGACAGGTTCTGGAAACACCATATATTTT. Encoded protein: CASSQTGSGNTIYF.

The chain employs TRBV6-5 and TRBJ1-2; no definite D call. The V end was cut by 6 bases, the J end by 4 bases, with 9 bases between. The CDR3 is made up of 12 amino acids. Germline lookup yields CDR1 MNHEY and CDR2 SVGAGI. In nucleotides, the CDR3 is TGTGCCAGCAGGACACCTGGCTATGGCTACACCTTC. Encoded protein: CASRTPGYGYTF.

This chain links TRBV11-2 with TRBJ1-2, with TRBD1 matching 9 bases. This CDR3 is 16 amino acids long. The trim removed 5 bases at V and 2 bases at J, leaving 9 bases unmatched. Germline V gene lookup returns CDR1 SGHAT and CDR2 FQNNGV. The DNA for the CDR3 is TGTGCCAGCAGCACCGGACAGGGGCTTTGGAACTATGGCTACACCTTC. Its translation is CASSTGQGLWNYGYTF.

The V gene is TRBV5-4, the J gene TRBJ1-1; the D gene is possibly TRBD1 (6 bases). CDR3 length: 16 residues. V was shortened by 2 bases and J by 0 bases, with 14 bases between the two germline ends. Germline V CDR1 and CDR2: SGHNT, YYREEE (reference sequence). Here the CDR3 reads CASSLGRRQVNTEAFF. CDR3 nucleotide sequence: TGTGCCAGCAGCTTAGGTCGGCGACAGGTGAACACTGAAGCTTTCTTT.

The rearrangement links TRBV7-2 to TRBJ2-1; 7 bases line up with TRBD2. CDR1 and CDR2 from the germline V gene are SGHTA and FQGNSA. J lost 1 base, V lost 5 bases, and 11 bases had no gene match. This CDR3 has 17 amino acids. The CDR3 here is CASSQNPTSPSYNEQFF. The CDR3 DNA sequence: TGTGCCAGCAGCCAAAACCCGACTAGCCCTTCCTACAATGAGCAGTTCTTC. Based on the CDR3 plus reference TRBV7-2 and TRBJ2-1, the full variable domain is GAGVSQSPSNKVTEKGKDVELRCDPISGHTALYWYRQSLGQGLEFLIYFQGNSAPDKSGLPSDRFSAERTGGSVSTLTIQRTQQEDSAVYLCASSQNPTSPSYNEQFFGPGTRLTVL.

This clone was detected a few times. The chain recombines TRBV28 with TRBJ2-7; D may be TRBD1 (6 bases). The length of the CDR3 is 9 residues. The V gene's germline CDR1 is MDHEN and CDR2 SYDVKM. V lost 8 bases and J 7 bases, leaving 6 bases between the germline ends. The CDR3, as DNA: TGTGCCAGCGGGACAGAGCAGTACTTC. Protein sequence: CASGTEQYF. The full variable domain, rest sourced from reference TRBV28 and TRBJ2-7, is DVKVTQSSRYLVKRTGEKVFLECVQDMDHENMFWYRQDPGLGLRLIYFSYDVKMKEKGDIPEGYSVSREKKERFSLILESASTNQTSMYLCASGTEQYFGPGTRLTVT.

The CDR3 region has the DNA TGCAGCGTGCAAGCGGGGACCTACAATGAGCAGTTCTTC. Protein product: CSVQAGTYNEQFF. This sequence joins TRBV29-1 and TRBJ2-1; TRBD2 agrees at 7 bases. The CDR3 contains 13 residues. Trimming removed 6 bases from V and 2 bases from J; junction bases left unmatched: 4. CDR1 SQVTM and CDR2 ANQGSEA come from the germline V gene.

This rearrangement joins TRBV18 to TRBJ1-4, with D uncertain. The germline CDR1 and CDR2 sequences are KGHSH and LQKENI. This CDR3 contains 15 residues. Trimming shortened V by 1 base and J by 4 bases, and 10 bases separated the two germline ends. The CDR3 protein is CASSPRNLLNEKLFF. Here the CDR3 DNA reads TGTGCCAGCTCACCACGTAATTTACTTAATGAAAAACTGTTTTTT.

The chain links TRBV5-1 to TRBJ1-1; 7 bases fit TRBD1. The length of the CDR3 is 15 residues. Germline values: CDR1 SGHRS, CDR2 YFSETQ. The ends lost 4 bases at V and 1 base at J; junction bases unmatched: 7. CDR3 coding DNA: TGCGCCAGCAGCCCCTTGGGACAGTCGAACACTGAAGCTTTCTTT. It translates to CASSPLGQSNTEAFF.

The chain links TRBV6-5 to TRBJ1-2; maybe TRBD1 (6 bases). The CDR3 has 15 residues. V gave up 6 bases and J gave up 2 bases, with 16 bases separating them. CDR1 and CDR2 from the germline V gene are MNHEY and SVGAGI. The CDR3 region has the DNA TGTGCCAGCAGGGACATAAACAGGGTCAACTATGGCTACACCTTC. Encoded protein: CASRDINRVNYGYTF.

This clone was counted between two and nine times. The chain couples TRBV5-1 to TRBJ1-4; D is possibly TRBD1 (6 bases). The CDR3 extends over 13 amino acids. CDR1 and CDR2 from the germline V gene are SGHRS and YFSETQ. Trimming left V 6 bases short and J 6 bases short, with 12 bases between. CDR3 sequence (DNA): TGCGCCAGCAAGTGGGCAGGGGATGAAAAACTGTTTTTT. It is translated as CASKWAGDEKLFF.

The chain couples TRBV28 to TRBJ2-1; D is unresolved. The germline V gene has CDR1 MDHEN and CDR2 SYDVKM. This CDR3 has 13 amino acids. The V gene lost 6 bases and the J gene lost 6 bases, with 12 bases spanning the gap. Here the CDR3 reads CASSPPAINEQFF. DNA for the CDR3: TGTGCCAGCAGCCCCCCCGCGATCAATGAGCAGTTCTTC.

V and J are TRBV7-2 and TRBJ2-3, with 7 nucleotides matching TRBD1. The germline gives CDR1 SGHTA, CDR2 FQGNSA. The CDR3 extends over 16 amino acids. V gave up 5 bases and J gave up 0 bases; unmatched junction bases: 8. CDR3 sequence: CASSPQDRSSTDTQYF. DNA for the CDR3: TGTGCCAGCAGCCCGCAGGACAGGTCTAGCACAGATACGCAGTATTTT.

V usage is TRBV4-3 and J usage is TRBJ1-2; D remains unclear. With 5 bases removed from V and 7 bases from J, the gap between germline ends came to 20 bases. The CDR3 contains 15 residues. From germline, CDR1 is LGHNA and CDR2 YSLEER. The CDR3 spells CASSSRDSPRGGYTF. The DNA of the CDR3 is TGCGCCAGCAGCTCCCGCGATTCCCCGCGGGGTGGCTACACCTTC.